A single sample is the source of the 32 T cell receptor beta chains below, sequenced in a study of radiotherapy plus CTLA-4 blockade in lung cancer. Repertoires were generated with immunoSEQ multiplex PCR, while TCRdb's copy carries only in-frame clones and drops some. The sample contains tens of thousands of clones, roughly 80% of which appear only once. The source material was peripheral blood, sampled from a patient treated with radiotherapy plus ipilimumab. Receptors originate from a human donor with non-small cell lung cancer who had a complete response to radiotherapy plus ipilimumab.

In DNA form, the CDR3 reads TGTGCTAGTGGTTTGGTACATCAAGTTGGGCCACAATCGCCGACAGATACGCAGTATTTT. Residues: CASGLVHQVGPQSPTDTQYF. The chain couples TRBV12-5 to TRBJ2-3; no clear D. Trimming removed 0 bases at V and 3 bases at J, with 25 bases between. The CDR3 has 20 residues. CDR1 is LGHNT, CDR2 FRNRAP, per germline.

This chain joins TRBV7-2 and TRBJ2-3; TRBD1 agrees at 8 bases. V trimming: 3 bases; J trimming: 4 bases; junction bases outside the gene matches: 3. This CDR3 is built from 14 residues. Germline-derived CDR1 and CDR2 are SGHTA and FQGNSA. CDR3 bases: TGTGCCAGCAGCTTCGACAGGGGATCAGATACGCAGTATTTT. This translates into CASSFDRGSDTQYF.

The chain couples TRBV6-6 to TRBJ2-1, with 8 bases matching TRBD1. Germline CDR1 is MNHNY and CDR2 is SVGAGI (reference sequence). The CDR3 has 14 residues. V lost 6 bases to trimming and J lost 5 bases; unmatched junction nucleotides: 6. This CDR3 reads CASSRGQGDNEQFF. The CDR3 coding sequence is TGTGCCAGCAGCAGAGGACAGGGTGACAATGAGCAGTTCTTC.

The V call is TRBV9, the J call TRBJ2-1; tentatively, D is TRBD1 or TRBD2 (5 bases each). Germline CDR1 is SGDLS and CDR2 is YYNGEE. V lost 0 bases to trimming and J lost 0 bases, with 7 bases between them. The CDR3 length is 15 residues. The CDR3 region has the DNA TGTGCCAGCAGCGTAGGAGGGGACTCCTACAATGAGCAGTTCTTC. Translating it yields CASSVGGDSYNEQFF.

The J gene is TRBJ1-5, the V gene TRBV19; 8 bases are a match to TRBD1. J lost 7 bases, V lost 5 bases, and 19 bases had no gene match. CDR1 is LNHDA, CDR2 SQIVND, per germline (reference sequence). This CDR3 region has 18 residues. The CDR3 protein is CASSPSGTGVVTRQPQHF. Written as DNA, the CDR3 is TGTGCCAGTAGTCCCTCCGGGACAGGAGTTGTCACACGACAGCCCCAGCATTTT.

This rearrangement joins TRBV7-2 to TRBJ2-3; TRBD1 agrees at 8 bases. Losses at the gene ends were 11 bases for V and 2 bases for J; bases not matched to a gene: 9. There are 14 residues in the CDR3. Germline values: CDR1 SGHTA, CDR2 FQGNSA. CDR3 protein: CASSRDRNTDTQYF. CDR3 nucleotides: TGTGCCTCCTCGAGGGACAGGAACACAGATACGCAGTATTTT.

This chain connects TRBV7-9 to TRBJ1-4; no firm D call. CDR1 is SEHNR and CDR2 is FQNEAQ in the germline V gene (reference sequence). V was cut by 5 bases and J by 10 bases, with 20 bases left in between. CDR3 length equals 15 residues. In nucleotides, the CDR3 is TGTGCCAGCAGCCCCCCCGTGTCCCAGGTAGTAAAACTGTTTTTT. This translates into CASSPPVSQVVKLFF. Using reference TRBV7-9 and TRBJ1-4 for the parts outside the CDR3, the full variable domain is DTGVSQNPRHKITKRGQNVTFRCDPISEHNRLYWYRQTLGQGPEFLTYFQNEAQLEKSRLLSDRFSAERPKGSFSTLEIQRTEQGDSAMYLCASSPPVSQVVKLFFGSGTQLSVL.

V gene TRBV6-5 combines with J gene TRBJ1-5; 8 positions agree with TRBD1. Germline values: CDR1 MNHEY, CDR2 SVGAGI. The V and J ends lost 0 bases and 5 bases, in that order; junction bases with no gene match: 3. The CDR3 has 15 amino acids. CDR3 in DNA: TGTGCCAGCAGTTACTCGCCGACAGGGGATCAGCCCCAGCATTTT. Residues: CASSYSPTGDQPQHF.

The chain recombines TRBV4-1 with TRBJ2-7; D ambiguous. The CDR3 is 18 amino acids. CDR1 is MGHRA, CDR2 YSYEKL, per germline. V dropped 0 bases and J dropped 0 bases, with 18 bases sitting between them. The CDR3 sequence: CASSQDQQMHIISYEQYF. CDR3 nucleotides: TGCGCCAGCAGCCAAGACCAACAGATGCATATCATCTCCTACGAGCAGTACTTC.

The chain links TRBV7-8 to TRBJ1-1; the D gene is possibly TRBD1 (5 bases). Per germline, CDR1 SGHVS and CDR2 FQNEAQ. There are 16 residues in the CDR3. The V and J ends lost 1 base and 6 bases respectively, with 18 bases between them. CDR3 in amino acids: CASSLVRGRGVSEAFF. CDR3 bases: TGTGCCAGCAGCTTAGTAAGGGGACGAGGGGTATCTGAAGCTTTCTTT.

The V gene is TRBV7-2, the J gene TRBJ1-1; D unclear. Germline V gene lookup returns CDR1 SGHTA and CDR2 FQGNSA. V shed 5 bases and J shed 4 bases, with 8 bases lying between them. This CDR3 is built from 12 residues. CDR3 in amino acids: CASSDRSTEAFF. DNA for the CDR3: TGTGCCAGCAGCGACCGGAGCACTGAAGCTTTCTTT. The whole variable domain, filled in from reference TRBV7-2 and TRBJ1-1, reads GAGVSQSPSNKVTEKGKDVELRCDPISGHTALYWYRQSLGQGLEFLIYFQGNSAPDKSGLPSDRFSAERTGGSVSTLTIQRTQQEDSAVYLCASSDRSTEAFFGQGTRLTVV.

V gene TRBV15 combines with J gene TRBJ1-1; D ambiguous. The CDR3 loop spans 15 amino acids. Germline V lookup: CDR1 LNHNV, CDR2 YYDKDF (reference sequence). The V end was cut by 1 base, the J end by 8 bases, with 17 bases between. For the CDR3, the DNA is TGTGCCACCAGCAGAGTAGGAGCCGAGAGAAGAGAAGCTTTCTTT. It specifies CATSRVGAERREAFF.

The chain carries TRBV6-6 and TRBJ1-2; the match to TRBD1 covers 9 bases. The V and J ends lost 7 bases and 5 bases, in that order; junction bases with no gene match: 5. CDR1 is MNHNY and CDR2 is SVGAGI in the germline V gene (reference sequence). This CDR3 contains 13 residues. CDR3 DNA: TGTGCCAGCAAGGGGACAGGGTATTATGGCTACACCTTC. The encoded protein is CASKGTGYYGYTF.

The rearrangement joins TRBV5-1 to TRBJ1-2, with D uncertain. Germline CDR1 is SGHRS and CDR2 is YFSETQ. The CDR3 length is 13 residues. Between the trimmed V and J ends, which lost 3 bases and 4 bases, there was a span of 10 bases. The CDR3 DNA follows: TGCGCCAGCAGCTATGGAAGTGTCTATGGCTACACCTTC. It yields the protein CASSYGSVYGYTF.

For this clone: The junction shows a germline mismatch at one end, possibly a read error. The chain is built from TRBV7-7 and TRBJ2-5, with D possibly matching TRBD2 (5 bases). The CDR3 loop spans 15 amino acids. Germline-derived CDR1 and CDR2 are SSHAT and FNYEAQ (reference sequence). CDR3 coding DNA: TGTGCTAGCAGCTTAGAGTCGGGATTTGGAGAGACCCAGTACTTC. Protein product: CASSLESGFGETQYF.

The rearrangement links TRBV19 to TRBJ2-3; 15 nucleotides align to TRBD2. The CDR3 sequence is 15 residues long. V gave up 8 bases and J gave up 4 bases; unmatched junction bases: 4. Germline V lookup: CDR1 LNHDA, CDR2 SQIVND (reference sequence). CDR3 sequence reads: CASGGTSGRSDTQYF. CDR3 nucleotide sequence: TGTGCCAGTGGAGGGACTAGCGGGAGGTCAGATACGCAGTATTTT.

This chain links TRBV6-5 with TRBJ1-2, with D perhaps TRBD1 (5 bases). The germline V gene has CDR1 MNHEY and CDR2 SVGAGI. There are 14 residues in the CDR3. The V end lost 8 bases, the J end lost 8 bases, and 21 bases lay between the germline ends. The CDR3 nucleotides read TGTGCCAGCTCGAGCCCTTCTAGGGGACTGGGCTACACCTTC. It codes for CASSSPSRGLGYTF.

The chain combines TRBV19 with TRBJ2-7, with a weak D call TRBD1 (6 bases). The CDR3 is made up of 14 amino acids. Germline lookup yields CDR1 LNHDA and CDR2 SQIVND (reference sequence). V was pared by 5 bases and J by 1 base, with 12 bases between. The CDR3 is CASSPEQGSYEQYF. The CDR3 coding sequence is TGTGCCAGTAGTCCAGAACAGGGTTCCTACGAGCAGTACTTC.

The chain's CDR3 is CASSYSGSGRGETQYF. The CDR3 coding sequence is TGTGCCAGCAGTTACTCCGGTAGCGGGAGGGGTGAGACCCAGTACTTC. The chain recombines TRBV6-6 with TRBJ2-5; 11 nucleotides agree with TRBD2. The length of the CDR3 is 16 residues. Germline CDR1 and CDR2: MNHNY and SVGAGI (reference sequence). V trimming: 0 bases; J trimming: 5 bases; junction bases outside the gene matches: 5.

The chain couples TRBV5-1 to TRBJ1-2; D not resolved. Germline CDR1 SGHRS, CDR2 YFSETQ. The V end was cut by 0 bases, the J end by 2 bases, with 8 bases between. This CDR3 region has 14 residues. CDR3 bases: TGCGCCAGCAGCTTGGAAATGCAGAACTATGGCTACACCTTC. Its translation is CASSLEMQNYGYTF. The full variable domain, completed using reference TRBV5-1 and TRBJ1-2, is KAGVTQTPRYLIKTRGQQVTLSCSPISGHRSVSWYQQTPGQGLQFLFEYFSETQRNKGNFPGRFSGRQFSNSRSEMNVSTLELGDSALYLCASSLEMQNYGYTFGSGTRLTVV.

The chain carries TRBV7-8 and TRBJ2-5; D may be TRBD2 (5 bases). V lost 5 bases, J lost 2 bases, and 15 bases lay in between. Germline assignment: CDR1 SGHVS and CDR2 FQNEAQ. CDR3 size: 15 residues. The CDR3 nucleotides are TGTGCCAGCAGCAAGACCTCGACTAAACAAGAGACCCAGTACTTC. The encoded protein is CASSKTSTKQETQYF.

V gene TRBV27 combines with J gene TRBJ2-5, with D tentatively TRBD2 (6 bases). V was clipped by 5 bases and J by 3 bases, with 16 bases between them. Germline CDR1 is MNHEY and CDR2 is SMNVEV (reference sequence). This CDR3 is built from 15 residues. The CDR3 sequence: CASSLRRGLKETQYF. The CDR3 nucleotides read TGTGCCAGCAGTCTTAGGCGGGGACTCAAAGAGACCCAGTACTTC.

This chain joins TRBV5-6 and TRBJ1-2; D may be TRBD1 (6 bases). V was clipped by 2 bases and J by 3 bases, with 14 bases between them. This CDR3 spans 15 amino acids. Germline loops: CDR1 SGHDT, CDR2 YYEEEE. CDR3 in amino acids: CASSLVGGAYYGYTF. The CDR3, as DNA: TGTGCCAGCAGCTTAGTTGGGGGCGCCTACTATGGCTACACCTTC.

CDR3 bases: TGCAGCGTTGAGGGTAGACAGGGGGGGAAACCCACTGAAGCTTTCTTT. This encodes CSVEGRQGGKPTEAFF. The gene calls are TRBV29-1 and TRBJ1-1; TRBD1 agrees at 9 bases. The V segment lost 3 bases and the J segment 4 bases; nucleotides outside the gene matches: 12. CDR3 size: 16 residues. The germline CDR1 and CDR2 sequences are SQVTM and ANQGSEA.

This clone has just one count. At the DNA level, this CDR3 is encoded by other sequences in the same sample as well. The V call is TRBV7-2, the J call TRBJ1-5; the D is unclear. CDR1 is SGHTA and CDR2 is FQGNSA in the germline V gene. This CDR3 has 15 residues. Trimming took 3 bases from V and 0 from J, leaving 9 bases between them. The CDR3 DNA reads TGTGCCAGCAGCTTGCGACGTGATAGCAATCAGCCCCAGCATTTT. This translates into CASSLRRDSNQPQHF.

This clone was observed a handful of times. The chain uses TRBV27 and TRBJ1-3, with D uncertain. V lost 7 bases and J lost 0, with 13 bases in between. The germline V gene has CDR1 MNHEY and CDR2 SMNVEV (reference sequence). CDR3 length: 15 amino acids. CDR3 region: CASKPAGYSGNTIYF. As DNA, the CDR3 is TGTGCCAGCAAGCCGGCCGGTTACTCTGGAAACACCATATATTTT.

This clone was seen just once. The chain is built from TRBV11-3 and TRBJ2-5; 15 nucleotides match TRBD2. This CDR3 region has 17 residues. The germline gives CDR1 SGHNT, CDR2 YENEEA. With 5 bases clipped from V and 5 bases from J, the junction kept 9 bases outside the gene matches. The CDR3 region has the DNA TGTGCCAGCAGCCCCGGACTAGCGGGAGGGGAAGAGGAGACCCAGTACTTC. Its protein product is CASSPGLAGGEEETQYF.

The V call is TRBV19, the J call TRBJ1-1, with TRBD1 matching 8 bases. The junction had 17 bases not matched to a gene; V was cut back by 7 bases and J by 7 bases. Germline V gene lookup returns CDR1 LNHDA and CDR2 SQIVND (reference sequence). The CDR3 extends over 16 amino acids. The CDR3 coding sequence is TGTGCCAGTACTTTAGCAGGGGGCGCGGCCCTACGTGAAGCTTTCTTT. It specifies CASTLAGGAALREAFF.

The chain recombines TRBV19 with TRBJ2-2; D remains unclear. Germline V gene data show CDR1 as LNHDA and CDR2 as SQIVND (reference sequence). The CDR3 is 14 residues long. With 6 bases removed from V and 0 bases from J, the gap between germline ends came to 8 bases. CDR3 nucleotides: TGTGCCAGTAGCCTTTATACGAACACCGGGGAGCTGTTTTTT. Amino acids: CASSLYTNTGELFF.

This chain links TRBV5-5 with TRBJ2-7; perhaps TRBD2 as D (5 bases). Germline V gene data show CDR1 as SGHKS and CDR2 as YYEKEE (reference sequence). V was shortened by 4 bases and J by 6 bases, with 23 bases between the two germline ends. This CDR3 region has 16 residues. CDR3 protein: CASSPSPSREEGEQYV. The DNA for the CDR3 is TGTGCCAGCAGCCCAAGCCCTTCCCGGGAAGAAGGCGAGCAGTACGTC.

This chain connects TRBV5-1 to TRBJ1-4, with D tentatively TRBD1 (6 bases). V was pared by 1 base and J by 6 bases, with 16 bases between. Germline assignment: CDR1 SGHRS and CDR2 YFSETQ. The CDR3 covers 16 residues. This CDR3 reads CASSLTDRTIYEKLFF. The CDR3 DNA follows: TGCGCCAGCAGCTTGACTGACAGGACTATATATGAAAAACTGTTTTTT.

The J gene is TRBJ2-5, the V gene TRBV7-2, with D perhaps TRBD2 (5 bases). CDR3 length: 14 residues. V lost 4 bases to trimming and J lost 5 bases, with 14 bases between them. Germline V gene sequence: CDR1 SGHTA, CDR2 FQGNSA. The CDR3 coding sequence is TGTGCCAGCAGCTCAAGGGTGTTAGCGGAGACCCAGTACTTC. This sequence encodes CASSSRVLAETQYF.